This paragraph reports one T cell receptor (beta chain). V lost 10 bases to trimming and J lost 1 base, with 9 bases between them. CDR3 size: 12 residues. The germline gives CDR1 SEHNR, CDR2 FQNEAQ (reference sequence). Authors' data handling: Amplification of reference gene primers was used by the study to estimate nucleated cell counts. Some clones are missing from TCRdb's copy, which holds only in-frame ones; the method was immunoSEQ multiplex PCR. V and J calls plus clone size are reproduced from that table; the DNA served to infer D and trimming. The sample lists almost 100,000 clones, about 89% occurring once. The sample comes from a study of blood T cell repertoires in COVID-19. Study information: Samples representing acute and convalescent COVID-19 were sourced from the United States, Italy and Spain. PBMCs, B-cell-depleted T cells, or T cells provided the cDNA or gDNA that made up the material.

Sequencing was performed on peripheral blood. This clonotype was obtained from a man between 45 and 60 years old with acute or convalescent COVID-19. This chain joins TRBV7-9 and TRBJ2-3, with D tentatively TRBD2 (7 bases). The CDR3 is CATGGGTDTQYF. For the CDR3, the DNA is TGTGCCACGGGGGGCGGCACAGATACGCAGTATTTT. Together with reference TRBV7-9 and TRBJ2-3, the CDR3 gives the full variable domain: DTGVSQNPRHKITKRGQNVTFRCDPISEHNRLYWYRQTLGQGPEFLTYFQNEAQLEKSRLLSDRFSAERPKGSFSTLEIQRTEQGDSAMYLCATGGGTDTQYFGPGTRLTVL.